The entry below gives a single TCR beta chain sequence along with its context. The data stem from a study of T-cell reconstitution after alpha-beta-depleted transplantation in children. TCRbeta library preparation incorporated unique molecular identifiers. Via MiXCR, TCRdb re-called the PCR reads, giving one row per CDR3 protein. The profile shows 380,000 or so distinct CDR3 sequences, 13% of them singletons. Germline loops: CDR1 SGHTS, CDR2 YDEGEE. The CDR3 runs to 17 residues. V lost 4 bases, J lost 5 bases, and 24 bases lay in between. This chain connects TRBV5-8 to TRBJ1-2; weak D call: TRBD1 (6 bases). This receptor was taken from a human donor who donated a stem cell graft to a child with Fanconi anemia. Source: PBMCs, taken from the stem cell graft. CDR3 amino acids: CASSPAGHYSQEYGYTF. The CDR3 DNA reads TGTGCCAGCAGCCCAGCGGGACATTACTCTCAGGAATATGGCTACACCTTC.